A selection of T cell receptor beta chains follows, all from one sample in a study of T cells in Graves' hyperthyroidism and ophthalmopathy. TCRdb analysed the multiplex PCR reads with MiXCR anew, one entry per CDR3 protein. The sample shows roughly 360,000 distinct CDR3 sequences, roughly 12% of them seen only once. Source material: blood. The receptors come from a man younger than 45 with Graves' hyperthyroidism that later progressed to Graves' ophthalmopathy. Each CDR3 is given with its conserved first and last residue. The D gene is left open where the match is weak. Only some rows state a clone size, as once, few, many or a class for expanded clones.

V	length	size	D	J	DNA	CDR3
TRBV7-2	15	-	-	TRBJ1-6	TGTGCCAGCAGCTCCCGCTTAGGACCTGGGTCACCCCTCCACTTT	CASSSRLGPGSPLHF
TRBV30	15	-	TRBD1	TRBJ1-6	TGTGCCTGGAGTGACTGGGACAGGTGGGATTCACCCCTCCACTTT	CAWSDWDRWDSPLHF
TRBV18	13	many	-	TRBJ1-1	TGTGCCAGCTCCCCTGACAAGAACACTGAAGCTTTCTTT	CASSPDKNTEAFF
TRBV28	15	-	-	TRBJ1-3	TGTGCCAGCAGTTTAGGGACCTACTCTGGAAACACCATATATTTT	CASSLGTYSGNTIYF
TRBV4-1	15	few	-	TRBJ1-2	TGCGCCAGCAGCCAAGGGGGGGGGGTGGCCTATGGCTACACCTTC	CASSQGGGVAYGYTF
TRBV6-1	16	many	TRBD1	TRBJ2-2	TGTGCCAGCAGTTTTATTAAGGGGGCGAGGACCGGGGAGCTGTTTTTT	CASSFIKGARTGELFF
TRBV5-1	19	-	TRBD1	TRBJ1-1	TGCGCCAGCAGCTCTAACCGGCTCCGGGACAGGGAACTGAACACTGAAGCTTTCTTT	CASSSNRLRDRELNTEAFF
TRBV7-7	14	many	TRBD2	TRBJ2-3	TGTGCTAGCAGCTTGGGGAGGGACGGAGATACGCAGTATTTT	CASSLGRDGDTQYF
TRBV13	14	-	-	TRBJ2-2	TGTGCCAGCAGCTTACCGGATTGGAACGGGGAGCTGTTTTTT	CASSLPDWNGELFF
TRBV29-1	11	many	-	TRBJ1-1	TGCAGCGTTGTCAGGCAGACTGAAGCTTTCTTT	CSVVRQTEAFF
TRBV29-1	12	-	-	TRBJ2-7	TGCAGCGTTGAAGTGGACACCTACGAGCAGTACTTC	CSVEVDTYEQYF
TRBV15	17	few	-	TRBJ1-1	TGTGCCACCAGCAGAGATCGAAGTGGCATCGGGGGAACTGAAGCTTTCTTT	CATSRDRSGIGGTEAFF
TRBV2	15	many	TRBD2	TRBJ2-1	TGTGCCAGGGAGGCCGGGACTAGCGCCTACAATGAGCAGTTCTTC	CAREAGTSAYNEQFF
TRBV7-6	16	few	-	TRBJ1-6	TGTGCCAGCAGCCTTTCCCCCGGGACAAAGAATTCACCCCTCCACTTT	CASSLSPGTKNSPLHF
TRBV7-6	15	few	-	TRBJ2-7	TGTGCCAGCAGCCTCCGGGGCGGGGAAACCTACGAGCAATACTTC	CASSLRGGETYEQYF
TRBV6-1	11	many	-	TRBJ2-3	TGTGCCAGCAGTGACAGGAGAACGCAGTATTTT	CASSDRRTQYF
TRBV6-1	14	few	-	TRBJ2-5	TGTGCCAGCAGTGACCCAGGGACCGAAGAGACCCAGTACTTC	CASSDPGTEETQYF
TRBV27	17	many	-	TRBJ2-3	TGTGCCAGCAGTCCGAATTTCGACAGTGAGGGCACAGATACGCAGTATTTT	CASSPNFDSEGTDTQYF
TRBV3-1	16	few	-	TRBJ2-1	TGTGCCAGCAGCCAAGAGCGGGGGCTCTCCTACAATGAGCAGTTCTTC	CASSQERGLSYNEQFF
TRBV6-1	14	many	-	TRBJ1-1	TGTGCCAGCACCCAAGGCTGGGTGAACACTGAAGCTTTCTTT	CASTQGWVNTEAFF
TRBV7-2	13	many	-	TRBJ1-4	TGTGCCAGCAGCTCTTACACGGATGAAAAACTGTTTTTT	CASSSYTDEKLFF
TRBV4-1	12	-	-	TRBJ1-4	TGCGCCAGCAGCCAAGATTCGGAAAAACTGTTTTTT	CASSQDSEKLFF
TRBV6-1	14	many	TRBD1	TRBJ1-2	TGTGCCAGCAGTAAGACAGGGAATCCCTATGGCTACACCTTC	CASSKTGNPYGYTF
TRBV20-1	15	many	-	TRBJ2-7	TGCAGTGCTCCCGATCCCCAGGGTGGGGACTACGAGCAGTACTTC	CSAPDPQGGDYEQYF
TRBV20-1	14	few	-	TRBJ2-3	TGCAGTGCTAGAGGACTAATCTCCACAGATACGCAGTATTTT	CSARGLISTDTQYF
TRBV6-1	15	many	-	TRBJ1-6	TGTGCCAGCAGTGAAGCCTCGGGGGGGGGTTCACCCCTCCACTTT	CASSEASGGGSPLHF
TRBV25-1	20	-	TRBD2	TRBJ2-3	TGTGCCAGCAGTGACCTTTTGGGTAGCGGGGGAACGACTAGCACAGATACGCAGTATTTT	CASSDLLGSGGTTSTDTQYF
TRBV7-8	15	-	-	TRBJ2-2	TGTGCCAGCAGCTTTTATGGTTCGAACACCGGGGAGCTGTTTTTT	CASSFYGSNTGELFF